Sequencing of this T cell receptor beta chain was carried out in a study of T cell responses to AZD1222 COVID-19 vaccine (dated by TCRdb to the early 2020s). For the study in its entirety: AZD1222 recipients given second doses at about 4 weeks or at about 12 weeks were pooled, since spike-specific TCR depth and breadth were not found to differ between the two schedules. A total of under 250 trial participants underwent TCR sequencing, of whom 207 had received two doses of AZD1222 and roughly 26 had received two doses of the MenACWY control vaccine. Trial participants were enrolled into age subgroups of 18-55, 56-69 and 70-plus years, which contained roughly 140, 27 and 60 TCR-sequenced participants, respectively.

Explained via the paper, the time point label denotes: baseline before first vaccination. Samples from vaccinated people were obtained from the UK trials COV001 and COV002, which included a single-blind randomized controlled phase 2/3 trial of AZD1222 (ChAdOx1 nCoV-19) in healthy adults. For TCRbeta chain sequencing, PBMC samples from trial participants were taken at day 0 and at day 28 after the second dose. Beyond this particular receptor, the publication reports: Only five or six AZD1222 recipients were SARS-CoV-2 seropositive at baseline, limiting conclusions about previously exposed vaccinees. Vaccine-associated CD4 TCRs spanned the whole spike protein, with dominant responses in regions 160-218 and 743-854. After two AZD1222 doses, spike-specific TCR breadth and depth were significantly higher than at day 0 and than in MenACWY recipients. Because no samples from the day 14 peak response were available, repertoires could be characterized only after the peak T cell response. In the small 56-69-year group, the increase in depth fell short of significance, most likely because of low power. Participants were mostly white British and included more females than males, and it was suggested by the authors that clonal diversity may have been underestimated. Nearly half of unique spike-specific TCRs reportedly recognized epitopes outside regions mutated in the B.1.351 and B.1.1.7 variants.

A note on this clone: Its antigen has not been determined. No base quality information exists; no much larger clone differs at one position.

The CDR3 regions of human TCRbeta chains were analyzed by immunosequencing. Under the source paper's analysis protocol: TCRs in the repertoires were compared against a reference library of SARS-CoV-2-specific TCRs that had been generated with the MIRA antigen-specificity platform. Breadth was defined as the fraction of unique TCRs that were SARS-CoV-2-associated, and depth was defined as the fraction of total T cells that were SARS-CoV-2-associated. Using the MIRA data, each spike-specific TCR was mapped to the spike region that the TCR reacts to and placed in a CD4 or CD8 class. Log10-transformed breadth and depth values were compared by one-way ANOVA with Sidak's multiple comparisons tests. In TCRdb, the immuneACCESS table is reduced to in-frame sequences with V and J assigned. These tables do not hold every clone; where another copy was compared, an unresolved V gene accounts for under half, and the others remain unexplained. That table supplies the V and J calls and clone size; D and trimming were determined from the DNA. Within this sample are more than 100,000 clones, with about 85% of them counted one time only. 2.4% of the sample comes from the top ten.

The sequenced sample was peripheral blood, obtained on day 0 of AZD1222 vaccination. This receptor was identified in an adult in good health.

The CDR3 protein is CASSLGLPTDTQYF. The DNA sequence follows: TGTGCCAGCAGCTTAGGATTGCCGACAGATACGCAGTATTTT. This chain joins TRBV7-9 to TRBJ2-3, with the D gene too uncertain to name. Taken from the germline V gene (reference sequence), the CDR1 and CDR2 loops are SEHNR and FQNEAQ. V lost 1 base and J lost 3 bases; the stretch between them is 8 bases long. From cysteine to phenylalanine, the CDR3 is 14 amino acids long. CDR3 DNA only is kept here, 42 bases in frame from base 1.